Listed below are T cell receptor beta chains from one sample, sequenced in a study of identical twins. TCRdb re-called the 5' RACE reads through MiXCR, storing one row per CDR3 protein. The sample records 570,000 or so distinct CDR3 sequences, nearly 10% being singletons. These data were also reused for a study on yellow fever vaccine responses in identical twins.

Sample: PBMCs. These receptors all stem from a woman under 30 in good health. Each CDR3 is given with its conserved first and last residue. D genes are given only for firm matches. Clone size is shown for a subset of rows, as once, few, many or a class of expanded clone.

>TRBJ2-3|few|TRBV3-1|-
TGTGCCAGCAGCCCTGAACTGGGGCTTGATACAGATACGCAGTATTTT
CASSPELGLDTDTQYF
>TRBJ1-1|many|TRBV29-1|-
TGCAGCGCAAGACAGAAGAACACTGAAGCTTTCTTT
CSARQKNTEAFF
>TRBJ2-3|few|TRBV5-1|-
TGCGCCAGCAACCAGAAAGGGGGCACAGATACGCAGTATTTT
CASNQKGGTDTQYF
>TRBJ2-1|many|TRBV7-2|-
TGTGCCAGCAGCTTCACAGGGGAGGGGGGGGTAGCGGGATTCAAGTTCTTC
CASSFTGEGGVAGFKFF
>TRBJ2-5|few|TRBV5-1|TRBD1
TGCGCCAGCAGCCTTGGACAGGGAAGAAGACAAGAGACCCAGTACTTC
CASSLGQGRRQETQYF
>TRBJ2-5|many|TRBV5-1|TRBD1
TGCGCCAGCAGTGGACAGGGCCAAGAGACCCAGTACTTC
CASSGQGQETQYF
>TRBJ2-3|many|TRBV27|-
TGTGCCAGCGGGCGGGACCGCACAGATACGCAGTATTTT
CASGRDRTDTQYF
>TRBJ2-1|many|TRBV3-1|-
TGTGCCAGCAACTCTCCGGGGCGTCACAATGAGCAGTTCTTC
CASNSPGRHNEQFF
>TRBJ2-2|many|TRBV12-3/TRBV12-4|-
TGTGCCAGCAGGTCCGGGACACTGAACACCGGGGAGCTGTTTTTT
CASRSGTLNTGELFF
>TRBJ1-2|-|TRBV7-2|-
TGTGCCAGCAGCTTATCCGTCTTAAACTATGGCTACACCTTC
CASSLSVLNYGYTF
>TRBJ1-6|many|TRBV20-1|TRBD1
TGCAGTGCTAGAGATCAGGGGGACGGGCCCCTCCACTTT
CSARDQGDGPLHF
>TRBJ2-2|many|TRBV7-7|-
TGTGCTAGCAGCTTATCCCTACAGGGACCGAACACCGGGGAGCTGTTTTTT
CASSLSLQGPNTGELFF
>TRBJ2-2|many|TRBV29-1|TRBD2
TGCAGCGCGTTACATACTCCGGGACTAGCGGTTCCAGAGGACACCGGGGAGCTGTTTTTT
CSALHTPGLAVPEDTGELFF
>TRBJ2-4|-|TRBV20-1|-
TGCAGTGCTCCGAGGCGTGCTGGACTAGGGGGGAGGGGGAGCATTCAGTACTTC
CSAPRRAGLGGRGSIQYF
>TRBJ2-5|many|TRBV29-1|-
TGCAGCCTTGGTGGAGAGACCCAGTACTTC
CSLGGETQYF
>TRBJ2-3|few|TRBV9|TRBD2
TGTGCCAGCAGCGCGACTAGCGGCACAGATACGCAGTATTTT
CASSATSGTDTQYF
>TRBJ1-1|-|TRBV4-3|TRBD1
TGCGCCAGCAGCCAAGATATACAGGGGGGAAACACTGAAGCTTTCTTT
CASSQDIQGGNTEAFF
>TRBJ2-1|-|TRBV30|TRBD1
TGTGCCTGGGAGACAGGGTTAAGGCAGTTCTTC
CAWETGLRQFF
>TRBJ2-7|few|TRBV6-2/TRBV6-3|-
TGTGCCAGCAGTTACTCCCTCCGCTCTACGGAGCAGTACTTC
CASSYSLRSTEQYF
>TRBJ2-1|few|TRBV27|-
TGTGCCAGCAGTTTAAGAAATACCTACAATGAGCAGTTCTTC
CASSLRNTYNEQFF
>TRBJ2-1|-|TRBV2|TRBD2
TGTGCCAGCAGATCCAGGGTTGGGACTAGCGGAGCTACAGGTGAGCAGTTCTTC
CASRSRVGTSGATGEQFF
>TRBJ1-2|few|TRBV5-5|-
TGTGCCAGCAGCTTGGCAGTGACTTACTATGGCTACACCTTC
CASSLAVTYYGYTF
>TRBJ1-2|few|TRBV29-1|-
TGCAGCGTTGGGGGCCAGGGGCGGGTCTATGGCTACACCTTC
CSVGGQGRVYGYTF
>TRBJ1-6|many|TRBV27|-
TGTGCCAGCAGTCTAGGCCCGGCCTATTCACCCCTCCACTTT
CASSLGPAYSPLHF
>TRBJ2-3|-|TRBV30|TRBD1
TGTGCCTGGAGTGGGGGACAGGGGACAGATACGCAGTATTTT
CAWSGGQGTDTQYF
>TRBJ1-5|many|TRBV20-1|-
TGCAGTGCTAGGGGACTCAATCAGCCCCAGCATTTT
CSARGLNQPQHF
>TRBJ2-1|-|TRBV4-1|-
TGCGCCAGCAGCCAAGATGAGTACCCCCAAGCTAATGAGCAGTTCTTC
CASSQDEYPQANEQFF
>TRBJ2-6|few|TRBV9|-
TGTGCCAGCAGCGCTTACAGTATACGGACTGGGGCCAACGTCCTGACTTTC
CASSAYSIRTGANVLTF
>TRBJ2-1|few|TRBV6-4|TRBD2
TGTGCCAGCAGGGCGGGAGCCTCGTCCGATGAGCAGTTCTTC
CASRAGASSDEQFF
>TRBJ2-7|-|TRBV7-6|TRBD2
TGTGCCAGCAGCTTAGGGACTAGCGGTGCTGGCGAGCAGTACTTC
CASSLGTSGAGEQYF
>TRBJ2-7|many|TRBV11-2|-
TGTGCCAGCAGCTTAGGTCGATGGCTGGGGGAGAGTTCCTACGAGCAGTACTTC
CASSLGRWLGESSYEQYF
>TRBJ2-7|many|TRBV28|TRBD1
TGTGCCAGCAGTTTAACCCCGACAGGGTTCAACGAGCAGTACTTC
CASSLTPTGFNEQYF
>TRBJ2-2|many|TRBV2|TRBD2
TGTGCCAGCAGAGAAGGACTAGCGGGTAACACCGGGGAGCTGTTTTTT
CASREGLAGNTGELFF
>TRBJ2-5|-|TRBV12-3/TRBV12-4|TRBD2
TGTGCCAGCAGTTTAGAGGGACTAGCGGGAAGAAAGACCCAGTACTTC
CASSLEGLAGRKTQYF
>TRBJ2-4|-|TRBV20-1|-
TGCTGTGCTAGCCCGCACCTCAGGGGGAGGCTGGCCAAAAACATTCAGTACTTC
CCASPHLRGRLAKNIQYF
>TRBJ2-3|few|TRBV6-4|-
TGTGCCAGCAGTGACGGTACCGAAGCGGATACGCAGTATTTT
CASSDGTEADTQYF
>TRBJ1-6|-|TRBV27|TRBD1
TGTGCCAGTCGGATTTTCGGGACAGGGGCGCGGGCCCTCCACTTT
CASRIFGTGARALHF
>TRBJ2-7|few|TRBV28|-
TGTGCCAGCAGTTCGCCGGGAGACACCTACGAGCAGTACTTC
CASSSPGDTYEQYF
>TRBJ2-5|many|TRBV5-1|-
TGCGCCAGCAGCTTGGAAACGGAGACCCAGTACTTC
CASSLETETQYF
>TRBJ1-1|-|TRBV11-1|-
TGTGCCAGCAGCTTCCTAGCTGAAGCTTTCTTT
CASSFLAEAFF
>TRBJ2-7|few|TRBV7-6|TRBD1
TGTGCCAGCAGCTCCGGGACAGGGTTTGCCGAGCAGTACTTC
CASSSGTGFAEQYF
>TRBJ2-7|-|TRBV6-2/TRBV6-3|TRBD2
TGTGCCAGCATCCCCCGGCCCGGCGGGGGGCTCGCGGGGGAGCAGTACTTC
CASIPRPGGGLAGEQYF
>TRBJ1-4|-|TRBV11-2|-
TGTGCCAGCAGCTTGACCGGGGAAAAACTGTTTTTT
CASSLTGEKLFF
>TRBJ2-7|many|TRBV20-1|TRBD2
TGCAGTGCTAGACAAATAGCGGGATACTCCGAGCAGTACTTC
CSARQIAGYSEQYF
>TRBJ2-3|few|TRBV7-9|-
TGTGCCAGCAGCTTAGGGCTAACTGGCACAGATACGCAGTATTTT
CASSLGLTGTDTQYF
>TRBJ2-1|many|TRBV29-1|TRBD2
TGCAGCGTCGGTCATCGACTAGCGGGGGGGGGCAATGAGCAGTTCTTC
CSVGHRLAGGGNEQFF
>TRBJ2-1|many|TRBV12-3/TRBV12-4|-
TGTGCCAGCGATCGGGACGGATACAATGAGCAGTTCTTC
CASDRDGYNEQFF
>TRBJ1-5|few|TRBV28|-
TGTGCCAGCAGAGGGCGAGGGTATAGCAATCAGCCCCAGCATTTT
CASRGRGYSNQPQHF
>TRBJ2-7|few|TRBV10-2|-
TGCGCCAGCAGTGCCTTGTCCCCCCTCGAGCAGTACTTC
CASSALSPLEQYF
>TRBJ2-1|many|TRBV3-1|TRBD2
TGTGCCAGCAGCCAAGTTAGCGGGATAACAGGGCTTTTTGAGCAGTTCTTC
CASSQVSGITGLFEQFF
>TRBJ1-4|-|TRBV5-1|-
TGCGCCAGCAGCTTGGGTCGGGACTCCCAGGCGACTAATGAAAAACTGTTTTTT
CASSLGRDSQATNEKLFF
>TRBJ1-2|once|TRBV4-3|-
TGCGCCAGCAGCCAAGATGCGGACTATGGCTACACCTTC
CASSQDADYGYTF
>TRBJ1-1|few|TRBV6-2/TRBV6-3|TRBD1
TGTGCCAGCAGTAGGGGTTTGGGGACAGGGGGCGCCGGGACTGAAGCTTTCTTT
CASSRGLGTGGAGTEAFF
>TRBJ2-7|few|TRBV6-2/TRBV6-3|-
TGTGCCAGCAGATACGAGATTCACCTATCCTACGAGCAGTACTTC
CASRYEIHLSYEQYF
>TRBJ2-1|few|TRBV12-3/TRBV12-4|TRBD1
TGTGCCAGCAGTCTACAGGGGGCGGTGGGTAATGAGCAGTTCTTC
CASSLQGAVGNEQFF
>TRBJ2-1|few|TRBV5-1|-
TGCGCCAGCAGCTATAGTAGGAGTGAGCAGTTCTTC
CASSYSRSEQFF
>TRBJ2-5|few|TRBV12-5|-
TGTGCTAGTGGTTATCGGGGGGCGATAGTGGAAGAGACCCAGTACTTC
CASGYRGAIVEETQYF